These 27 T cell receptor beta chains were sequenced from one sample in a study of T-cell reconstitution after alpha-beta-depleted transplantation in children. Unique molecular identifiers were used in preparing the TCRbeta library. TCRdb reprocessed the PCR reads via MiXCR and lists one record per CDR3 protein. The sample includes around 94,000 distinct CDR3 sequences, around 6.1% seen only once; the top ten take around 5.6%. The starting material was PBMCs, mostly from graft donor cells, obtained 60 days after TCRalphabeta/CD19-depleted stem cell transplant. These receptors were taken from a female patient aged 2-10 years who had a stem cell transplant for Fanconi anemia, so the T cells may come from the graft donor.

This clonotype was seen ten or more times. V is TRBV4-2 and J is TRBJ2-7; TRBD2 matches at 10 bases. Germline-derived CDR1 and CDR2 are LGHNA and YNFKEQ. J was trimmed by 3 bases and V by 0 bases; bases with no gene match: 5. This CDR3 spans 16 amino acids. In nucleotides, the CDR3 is TGTGCCAGCAGCCAAGAAGAGGCTAGCGGGAGCTACGAGCAGTACTTC. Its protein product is CASSQEEASGSYEQYF.

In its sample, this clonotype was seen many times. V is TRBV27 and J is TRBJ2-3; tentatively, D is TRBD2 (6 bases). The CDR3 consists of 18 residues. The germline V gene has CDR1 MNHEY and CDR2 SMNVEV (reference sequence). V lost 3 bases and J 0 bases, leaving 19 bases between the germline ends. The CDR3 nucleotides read TGTGCCAGCAGTTTCAAAAACCTCCCGGGACTTAGCACAGATACGCAGTATTTT. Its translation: CASSFKNLPGLSTDTQYF.

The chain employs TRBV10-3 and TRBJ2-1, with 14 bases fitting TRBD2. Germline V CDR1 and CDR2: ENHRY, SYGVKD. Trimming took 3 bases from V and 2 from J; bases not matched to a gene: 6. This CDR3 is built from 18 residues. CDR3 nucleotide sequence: TGTGCCATCAGTGACGGGACTAGCGGGGGCCAAACCTACAATGAGCAGTTCTTC. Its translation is CAISDGTSGGQTYNEQFF.

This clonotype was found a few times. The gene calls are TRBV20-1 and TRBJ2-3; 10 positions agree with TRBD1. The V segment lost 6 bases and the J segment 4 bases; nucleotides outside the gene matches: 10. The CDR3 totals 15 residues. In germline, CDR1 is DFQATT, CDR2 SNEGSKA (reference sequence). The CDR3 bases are TGCAGTGCCGGAGCCGGGACAGGGGCCGCAGATACGCAGTATTTT. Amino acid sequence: CSAGAGTGAADTQYF.

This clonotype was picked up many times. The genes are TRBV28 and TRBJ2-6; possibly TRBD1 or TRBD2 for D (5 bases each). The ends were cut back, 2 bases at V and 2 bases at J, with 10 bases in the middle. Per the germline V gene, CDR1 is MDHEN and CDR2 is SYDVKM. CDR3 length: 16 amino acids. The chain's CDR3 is CASSLRGVPGANVLTF. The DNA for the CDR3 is TGTGCCAGCAGTTTAAGGGGAGTCCCTGGGGCCAACGTCCTGACTTTC.

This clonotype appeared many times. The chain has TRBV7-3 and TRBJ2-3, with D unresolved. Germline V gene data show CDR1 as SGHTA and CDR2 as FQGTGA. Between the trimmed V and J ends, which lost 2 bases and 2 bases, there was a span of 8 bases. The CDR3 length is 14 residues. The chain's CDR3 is CASSLSPHTDTQYF. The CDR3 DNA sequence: TGTGCCAGCAGCTTATCCCCCCACACAGATACGCAGTATTTT.

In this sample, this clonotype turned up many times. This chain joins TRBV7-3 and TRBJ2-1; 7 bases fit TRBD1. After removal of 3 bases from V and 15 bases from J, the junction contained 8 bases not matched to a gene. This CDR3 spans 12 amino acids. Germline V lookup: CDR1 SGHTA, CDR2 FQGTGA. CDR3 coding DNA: TGTGCCAGCAGCTTCGACAGGGTGAGACTGTTCTTC. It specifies CASSFDRVRLFF. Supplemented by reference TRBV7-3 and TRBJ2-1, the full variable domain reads GAGVSQTPSNKVTEKGKYVELRCDPISGHTALYWYRQSLGQGPEFLIYFQGTGAADDSGLPNDRFFAVRPEGSVSTLKIQRTERGDSAVYLCASSFDRVRLFFGPGTRLTVL.

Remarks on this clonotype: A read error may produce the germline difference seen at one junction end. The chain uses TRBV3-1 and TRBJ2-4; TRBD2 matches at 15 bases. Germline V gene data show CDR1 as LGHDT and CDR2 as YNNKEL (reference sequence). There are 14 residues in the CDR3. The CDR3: CASSRIGLAGGPNF. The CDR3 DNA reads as TGTGCCAGCAGCCGAATCGGACTAGCGGGAGGGCCGAACTTC.

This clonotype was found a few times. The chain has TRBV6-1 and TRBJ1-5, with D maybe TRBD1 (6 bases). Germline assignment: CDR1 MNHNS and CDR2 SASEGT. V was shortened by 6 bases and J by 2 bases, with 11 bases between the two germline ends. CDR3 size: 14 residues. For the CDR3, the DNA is TGTGCCAGCAGAAGGGGGGTGGGCAATCAGCCCCAGCATTTT. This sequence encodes CASRRGVGNQPQHF.

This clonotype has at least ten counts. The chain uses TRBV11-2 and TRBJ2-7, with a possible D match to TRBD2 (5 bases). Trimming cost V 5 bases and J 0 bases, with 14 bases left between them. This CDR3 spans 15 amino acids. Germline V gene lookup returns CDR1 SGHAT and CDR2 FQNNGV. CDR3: CASSVLRENSYEQYF. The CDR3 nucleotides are TGTGCCAGCAGCGTACTACGGGAAAACTCCTACGAGCAGTACTTC.

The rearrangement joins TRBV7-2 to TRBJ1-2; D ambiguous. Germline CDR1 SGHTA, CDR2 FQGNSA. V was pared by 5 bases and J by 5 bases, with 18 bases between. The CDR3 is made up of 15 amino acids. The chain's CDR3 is CASSLQHGFRYGYTF. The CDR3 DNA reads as TGTGCCAGCAGCCTCCAACACGGGTTTCGTTATGGCTACACCTTC. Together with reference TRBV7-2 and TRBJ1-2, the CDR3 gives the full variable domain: GAGVSQSPSNKVTEKGKDVELRCDPISGHTALYWYRQSLGQGLEFLIYFQGNSAPDKSGLPSDRFSAERTGGSVSTLTIQRTQQEDSAVYLCASSLQHGFRYGYTFGSGTRLTVV.

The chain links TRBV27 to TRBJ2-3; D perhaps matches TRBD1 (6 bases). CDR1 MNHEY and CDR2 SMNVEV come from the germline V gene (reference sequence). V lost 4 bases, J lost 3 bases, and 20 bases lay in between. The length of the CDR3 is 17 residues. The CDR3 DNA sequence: TGTGCCAGCAGTTCAGTTGGTGCTAGGGGGATAACAGATACGCAGTATTTT. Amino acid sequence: CASSSVGARGITDTQYF.

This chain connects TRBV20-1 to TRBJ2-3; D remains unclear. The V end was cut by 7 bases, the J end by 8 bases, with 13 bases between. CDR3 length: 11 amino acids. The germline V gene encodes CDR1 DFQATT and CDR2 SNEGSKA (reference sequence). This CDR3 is CSVRAGITQYF. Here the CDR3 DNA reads TGCAGTGTCAGAGCTGGTATTACGCAGTATTTT.

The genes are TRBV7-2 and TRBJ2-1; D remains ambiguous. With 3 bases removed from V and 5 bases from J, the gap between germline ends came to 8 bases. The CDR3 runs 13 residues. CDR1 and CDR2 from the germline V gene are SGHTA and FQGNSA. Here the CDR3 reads CASSFGIHNEQFF. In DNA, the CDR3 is TGTGCCAGCAGCTTTGGGATTCACAATGAGCAGTTCTTC.

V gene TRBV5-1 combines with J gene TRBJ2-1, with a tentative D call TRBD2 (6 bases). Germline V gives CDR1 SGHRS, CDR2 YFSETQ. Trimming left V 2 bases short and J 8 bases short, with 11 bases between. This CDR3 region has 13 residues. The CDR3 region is CASSFRGLDEQFF. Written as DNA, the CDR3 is TGCGCCAGCAGCTTCCGGGGGTTGGATGAGCAGTTCTTC.

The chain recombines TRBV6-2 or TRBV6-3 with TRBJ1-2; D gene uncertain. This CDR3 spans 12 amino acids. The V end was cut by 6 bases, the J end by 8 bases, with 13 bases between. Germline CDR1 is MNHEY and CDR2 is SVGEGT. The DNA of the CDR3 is TGTGCCAGCAGCCCGATTCAGTGGGGCTACACCTTC. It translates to CASSPIQWGYTF.

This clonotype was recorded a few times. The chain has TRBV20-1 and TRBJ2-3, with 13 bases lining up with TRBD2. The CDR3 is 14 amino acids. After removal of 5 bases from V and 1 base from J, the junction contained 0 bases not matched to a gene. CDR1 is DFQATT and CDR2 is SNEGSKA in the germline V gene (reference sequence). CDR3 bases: TGCAGTGCTGGACTAGCGGGGGGCACAGATACGCAGTATTTT. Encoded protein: CSAGLAGGTDTQYF.

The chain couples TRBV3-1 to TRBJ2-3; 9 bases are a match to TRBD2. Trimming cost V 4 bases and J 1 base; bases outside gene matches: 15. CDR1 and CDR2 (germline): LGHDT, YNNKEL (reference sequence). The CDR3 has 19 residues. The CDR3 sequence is CASSPLGFGGGGGTDTQYF. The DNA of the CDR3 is TGTGCCAGCAGCCCCCTCGGTTTCGGGGGCGGGGGGGGCACAGATACGCAGTATTTT.

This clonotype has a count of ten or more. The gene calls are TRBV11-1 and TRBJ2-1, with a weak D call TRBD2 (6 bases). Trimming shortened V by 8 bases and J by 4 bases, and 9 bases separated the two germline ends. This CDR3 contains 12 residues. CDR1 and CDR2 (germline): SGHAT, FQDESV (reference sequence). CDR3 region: CASRRGYNEQFF. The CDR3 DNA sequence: TGTGCCAGCCGGCGGGGATACAATGAGCAGTTCTTC.

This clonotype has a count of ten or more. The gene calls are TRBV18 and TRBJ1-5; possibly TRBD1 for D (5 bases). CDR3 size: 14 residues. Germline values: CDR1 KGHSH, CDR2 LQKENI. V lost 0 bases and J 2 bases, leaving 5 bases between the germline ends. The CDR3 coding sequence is TGTGCCAGCTCACCACCGGGGGGCAATCAGCCCCAGCATTTT. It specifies CASSPPGGNQPQHF.

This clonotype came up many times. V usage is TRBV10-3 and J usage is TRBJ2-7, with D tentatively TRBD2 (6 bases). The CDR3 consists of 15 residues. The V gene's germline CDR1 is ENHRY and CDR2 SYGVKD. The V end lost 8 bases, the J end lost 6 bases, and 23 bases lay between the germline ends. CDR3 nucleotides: TGTGCCATCCGCCGTAATGCGACTAGTTTGGGCGAGCAGTACTTC. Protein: CAIRRNATSLGEQYF.

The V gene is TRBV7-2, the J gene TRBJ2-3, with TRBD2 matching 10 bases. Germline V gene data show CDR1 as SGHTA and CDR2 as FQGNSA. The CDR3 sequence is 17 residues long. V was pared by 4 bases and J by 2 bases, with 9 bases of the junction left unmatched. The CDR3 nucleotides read TGTGCCAGCAGCTCAGCCTTAGCGGGGGGTTCCACAGATACGCAGTATTTT. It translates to CASSSALAGGSTDTQYF.

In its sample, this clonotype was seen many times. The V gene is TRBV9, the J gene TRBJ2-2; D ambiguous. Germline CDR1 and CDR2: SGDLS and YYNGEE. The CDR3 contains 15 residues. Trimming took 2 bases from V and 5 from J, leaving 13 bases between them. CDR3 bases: TGTGCCAGCAGCGTTCGGCCCGTTGAAACCGGGGAGCTGTTTTTT. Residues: CASSVRPVETGELFF.

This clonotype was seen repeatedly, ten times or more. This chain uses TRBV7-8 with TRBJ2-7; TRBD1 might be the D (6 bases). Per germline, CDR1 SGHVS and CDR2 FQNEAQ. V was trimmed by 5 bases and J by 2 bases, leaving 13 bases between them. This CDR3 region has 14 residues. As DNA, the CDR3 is TGTGCCAGCAGCCGAACAGGGTTGGCCTACGAGCAGTACTTC. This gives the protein CASSRTGLAYEQYF.

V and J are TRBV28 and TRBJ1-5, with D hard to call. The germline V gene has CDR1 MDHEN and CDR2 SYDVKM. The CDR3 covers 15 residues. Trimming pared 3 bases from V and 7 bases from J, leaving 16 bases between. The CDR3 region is CASSFFRRAGQPQHF. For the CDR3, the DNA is TGTGCCAGCAGTTTTTTTAGGCGGGCTGGACAGCCCCAGCATTTT. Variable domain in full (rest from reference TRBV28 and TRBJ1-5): DVKVTQSSRYLVKRTGEKVFLECVQDMDHENMFWYRQDPGLGLRLIYFSYDVKMKEKGDIPEGYSVSREKKERFSLILESASTNQTSMYLCASSFFRRAGQPQHFGDGTRLSIL.

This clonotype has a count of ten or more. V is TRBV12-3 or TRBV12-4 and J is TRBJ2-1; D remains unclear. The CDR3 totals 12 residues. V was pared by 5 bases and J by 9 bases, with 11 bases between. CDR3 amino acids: CASSRRPAEQFF. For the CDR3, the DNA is TGTGCCAGCAGTCGACGCCCGGCTGAGCAGTTCTTC.

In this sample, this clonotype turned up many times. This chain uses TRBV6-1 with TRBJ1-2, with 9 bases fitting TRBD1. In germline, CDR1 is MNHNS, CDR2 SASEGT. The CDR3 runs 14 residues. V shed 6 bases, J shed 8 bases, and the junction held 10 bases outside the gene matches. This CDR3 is CASRLGTGRDGYTF. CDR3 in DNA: TGTGCCAGCAGGCTAGGGACAGGGAGGGACGGCTACACCTTC.